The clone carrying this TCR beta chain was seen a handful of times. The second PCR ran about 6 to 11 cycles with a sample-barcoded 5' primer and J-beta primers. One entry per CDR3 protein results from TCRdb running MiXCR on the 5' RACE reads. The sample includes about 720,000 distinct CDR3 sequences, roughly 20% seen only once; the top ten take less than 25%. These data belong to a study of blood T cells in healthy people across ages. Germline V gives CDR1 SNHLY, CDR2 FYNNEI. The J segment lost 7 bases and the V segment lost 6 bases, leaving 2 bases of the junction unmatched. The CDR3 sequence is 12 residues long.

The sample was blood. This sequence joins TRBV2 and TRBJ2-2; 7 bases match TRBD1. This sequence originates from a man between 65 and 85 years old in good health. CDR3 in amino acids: CASSRDSGELFF. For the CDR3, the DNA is TGTGCCAGCAGCAGGGACAGCGGGGAGCTGTTTTTT.